This TCR beta chain originates from a study of CD8 T cells in ankylosing spondylitis. Broader study findings: A motif in TCR beta, a set of 8 or 9 highly homologous variants, appeared characteristic of ankylosing spondylitis blood.

This clonotype was counted only a few times. No antigen is known for it. V lost 6 bases, J lost 9 bases, and 12 bases stayed unmatched. The CDR3 is 16 residues long. Germline V gene sequence: CDR1 MNHEY, CDR2 SMNVEV (reference sequence). A quantitative 5'-RACE method, one with molecular barcodes, was used to make TCR beta libraries. TCRdb itself ran the 5' RACE reads through MiXCR, one entry per CDR3 protein. The sample shows hundreds of thousands of distinct CDR3 sequences, 25% to 30% of them seen only once. The sequence derives from a male donor with ankylosing spondylitis. The rearrangement uses TRBV27 and TRBJ2-1; 12 positions match TRBD2. The sample was blood, either unsorted or a sorted T cell fraction (not recorded which). The CDR3 nucleotides are TGTGCCAGCAGCTCCCAGACTAGCGGGAGCTTCATTGAGCAGTTCTTC. This sequence encodes CASSSQTSGSFIEQFF.